This TCR beta chain was obtained from a study of blood T cell repertoires in COVID-19. Study overall: Donors in the United States, Italy and Spain gave samples during acute or convalescent COVID-19. T cells, B-cell-depleted T cells, or PBMCs provided the cDNA or gDNA that served as material.

Original processing methods: Quantification of nucleated cells was approximated via reference gene primer amplification. The method was immunoSEQ multiplex PCR; TCRdb's version includes in-frame clones alone and lacks a portion of them. The V and J calls and clone size are taken from that table; D and trimming were inferred from the DNA. Of 300,000 or so clones listed, approximately 82% are singletons. The TCR originated in a woman between 50 and 59 years old with acute or convalescent COVID-19. Sequenced sample: peripheral blood.

The DNA of the CDR3 is TGTGCCTGGAGTAGGGGACAGAGTAATTCACCCCTCCACTTT. Protein sequence: CAWSRGQSNSPLHF. The chain has TRBV30 and TRBJ1-6; 7 positions agree with TRBD1. The CDR3 covers 14 residues. Trimming removed 2 bases from V and 6 bases from J; junction bases left unmatched: 4. Germline CDR1 reads GTSNPN; CDR2 reads SVGIG (reference sequence).